This TCR beta chain is drawn from a study of a mutant IDH1 vaccine in newly diagnosed glioma. Assay used: immunoSEQ multiplex PCR; TCRdb lists only in-frame clones, some missing. The sample includes about 92,000 clones, approximately 83% of them seen just once. Trimming left V 0 bases short and J 1 base short, with 7 bases between. The CDR3 consists of 14 residues. Germline V gives CDR1 SGDLS, CDR2 YYNGEE. The sample's time point: baseline, week 1 (first vaccination visit). Treatment reported: pre-vaccination baseline after standard-of-care therapy. The specimen was PBMCs, collected from a glioma patient treated with radiotherapy, temozolomide or both. This sequence originates from a woman aged 50 to 60 with glioma. V and J are TRBV9 and TRBJ1-1; maybe TRBD1 (6 bases). The CDR3, as DNA: TGTGCCAGCAGCGTAGGCAGGGGGAACACTGAAGCTTTCTTT. Encoded protein: CASSVGRGNTEAFF. The full variable domain, rest sourced from reference TRBV9 and TRBJ1-1, is DSGVTQTPKHLITATGQRVTLRCSPRSGDLSVYWYQQSLDQGLQFLIQYYNGEERAKGNILERFSAQQFPDLHSELNLSSLELGDSALYFCASSVGRGNTEAFFGQGTRLTVV.